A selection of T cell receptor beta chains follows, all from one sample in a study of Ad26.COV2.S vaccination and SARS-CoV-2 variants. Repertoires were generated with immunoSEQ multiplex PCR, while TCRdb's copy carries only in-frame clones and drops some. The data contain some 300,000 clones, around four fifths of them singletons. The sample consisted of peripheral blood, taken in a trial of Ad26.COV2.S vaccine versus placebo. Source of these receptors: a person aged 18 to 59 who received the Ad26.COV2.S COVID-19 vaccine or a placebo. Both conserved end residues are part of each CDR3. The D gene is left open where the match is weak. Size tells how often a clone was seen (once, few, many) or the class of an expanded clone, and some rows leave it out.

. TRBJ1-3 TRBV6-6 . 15 CASSETPDSGNTIYF
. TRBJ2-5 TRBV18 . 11 CASSPQETQYF
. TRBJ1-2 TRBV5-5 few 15 CASSSAGVSNYGYTF
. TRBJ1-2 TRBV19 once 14 CASSIGTVNYGYTF
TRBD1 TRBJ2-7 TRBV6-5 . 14 CASRRDSHSYEQYF
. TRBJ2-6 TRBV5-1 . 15 CASSNSNAGANVLTF
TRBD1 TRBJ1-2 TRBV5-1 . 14 CASSPGQGGSGYTF
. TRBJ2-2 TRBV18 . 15 CASSPNQVGTGELFF
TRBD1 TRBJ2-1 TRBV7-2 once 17 CASSLDRDRVSIGEQFF
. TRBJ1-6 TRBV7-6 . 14 CASRPDGYNSPLHF
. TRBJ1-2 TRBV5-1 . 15 CASSFDQARDYGYTF
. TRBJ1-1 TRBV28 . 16 CASNPGRGRPNTEAFF
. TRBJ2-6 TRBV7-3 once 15 CASSLRGPGANVLTF
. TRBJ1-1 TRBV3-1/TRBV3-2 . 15 CASSQDFIMNTEAFF
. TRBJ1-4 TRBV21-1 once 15 CASSKGDATNEKLFF
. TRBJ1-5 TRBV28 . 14 CASISQVREKPQHF
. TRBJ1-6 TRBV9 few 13 CASSVGGASPLHF
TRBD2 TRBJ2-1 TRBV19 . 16 CASSIGGGGASWEQFF
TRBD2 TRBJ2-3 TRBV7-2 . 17 CASSPTPPGLVPDTQYF
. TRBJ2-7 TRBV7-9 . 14 CASSFRGISDEQYF
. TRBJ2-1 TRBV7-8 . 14 CASSVPLATNEQFF
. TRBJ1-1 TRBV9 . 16 CASSVVGRHRDAEAFF
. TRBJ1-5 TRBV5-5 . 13 CASSLGRIESQHF
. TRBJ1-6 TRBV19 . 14 CASSGTPYNSPLHF
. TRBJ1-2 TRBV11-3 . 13 CASSSTSNYGYTF
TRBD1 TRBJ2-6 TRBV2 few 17 CASTRDSSFSGANVLTF
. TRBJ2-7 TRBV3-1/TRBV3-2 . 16 CASSQGGGAGAYEQYF
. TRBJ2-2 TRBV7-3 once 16 CASSLTGVANTGELFF